This TCR beta chain comes out of a study of blood T cell repertoires in COVID-19. Profiling relied on immunoSEQ multiplex PCR, and the TCRdb table lists in-frame clones only, not all of them. This repertoire shows 300,000 or so clones, approximately 90% found once; its top ten account for roughly 3.3%. The CDR3 is 15 amino acids. CDR1 is SEHNR, CDR2 FQNEAQ, per germline (reference sequence). J lost 1 base, V lost 4 bases, and 4 bases had no gene match. This receptor was taken from a woman between 40 and 50 years old with acute or convalescent COVID-19. The chain links TRBV7-9 to TRBJ2-3, with 8 nucleotides matching TRBD2. The sequenced material came from peripheral blood. As DNA, the CDR3 is TGTGCCAGCAGCTCGGGAGGGGGGGGCACAGATACGCAGTATTTT. It codes for CASSSGGGGTDTQYF.